The T cell receptor (beta chain) described here comes from a study of T cell clonotyping in hematopoietic cell transplantation. V was trimmed by 4 bases and J by 1 base, leaving 11 bases between them. Germline values: CDR1 MDHEN, CDR2 SYDVKM. The CDR3 spans 14 residues. This clone has just one count. Sequenced by immunoSEQ multiplex PCR; TCRdb stores in-frame clones only, minus some. The sample consists of more than 65,000 clones, approximately 94% of them appearing once. The sequencing input was peripheral blood mononuclear cells. The gene calls are TRBV28 and TRBJ2-7, with D tentatively TRBD1 (5 bases). This TCR was recovered from a man between 45 and 60 years old in good health. Some clones in this sample may be carry-over from other donors' samples. The CDR3 loop is CASSYPQVSYEQYF. CDR3 nucleotides: TGTGCCAGCAGTTACCCACAGGTTTCCTACGAGCAGTACTTC.